This TCR beta chain originates from a study of cytomegalovirus exposure and HLA in healthy donors. Whole-study context: A preliminary data release comprised around 85 million unique TCRs obtained from HLA-typed donors. Study-wide results and limits: The authors assumed roughly uniform sequencing depth across donors for presence/absence analyses. The productive fraction for most TCR beta V segments was about 90% or about 30% in an earlier analysis.

V gave up 4 bases and J gave up 2 bases; unmatched junction bases: 28. The V gene's germline CDR1 is SGHDN and CDR2 FVKESK. This CDR3 has 22 amino acids. As regards this clone: What it recognizes is unknown.

This PCR relied on a set of 60 Vbeta primers and 13 Jbeta primers. TCRdb keeps only in-frame clones here, not all; method: immunoSEQ multiplex PCR. The sample totals 100,000 to 150,000 clones. The specimen was PBMCs. This chain uses TRBV14 with TRBJ1-1; TRBD1 agrees at 7 bases. This TCR was sampled from a man aged 18-30 years in good health and CMV-seronegative. This chain's CDR3 is CASSPGVTGTAKSLHPNTEAFF. The CDR3 nucleotides read TGTGCCAGCAGCCCTGGGGTAACCGGGACAGCGAAATCTCTTCATCCCAACACTGAAGCTTTCTTT.